These 21 T cell receptor beta chains were sequenced from one sample in a study of T cells in tumors after PD-1 blockade. Some clones are missing from TCRdb's copy, which holds only in-frame ones; the method was immunoSEQ multiplex PCR. This sample has 10,000 to 15,000 clones; approximately 63% occur once, and the top ten carry roughly 15%. Sequencing was performed on tumor tissue, taken before anti-PD-1 treatment. The receptors were sampled from a human donor with basal cell carcinoma.

The chain employs TRBV30 and TRBJ1-6; unclear D gene. Per the germline V gene, CDR1 is GTSNPN and CDR2 is SVGIG (reference sequence). V shed 2 bases and J shed 0 bases, with 11 bases lying between them. CDR3 length equals 16 residues. The CDR3 nucleotides read TGTGCCTGGAGTACGACACTGAGCTCCTATAATTCACCCCTCCACTTT. Encoded protein: CAWSTTLSSYNSPLHF.

The rearrangement uses TRBV27 and TRBJ1-5, with unresolved D. This CDR3 spans 13 amino acids. V lost 4 bases and J 4 bases, leaving 8 bases between the germline ends. Looked up from germline, CDR1 is MNHEY and CDR2 is SMNVEV (reference sequence). CDR3 region: CASSSSGNQPQHF. The CDR3 region has the DNA TGTGCCAGCAGTTCCTCGGGTAATCAGCCCCAGCATTTT.

The chain combines TRBV7-2 with TRBJ2-7; 7 nucleotides match TRBD2. This CDR3 is 18 amino acids long. CDR1 SGHTA and CDR2 FQGNSA come from the germline V gene. Trimming removed 7 bases from V and 3 bases from J; junction bases left unmatched: 21. CDR3 DNA sequence: TGTGCCAGCACCAACGGGGGGATCGGGCCCCCGGGTCTCTACGAGCAGTACTTC. This translates into CASTNGGIGPPGLYEQYF.

A few counts support this clone. The gene calls are TRBV6-5 and TRBJ1-6, with D unresolved. The CDR3 loop spans 15 amino acids. Germline assignment: CDR1 MNHEY and CDR2 SVGAGI. Trimming removed 0 bases at V and 7 bases at J, with 10 bases between. The CDR3 sequence: CASSYSTTRNSPLHF. CDR3 sequence (DNA): TGTGCCAGCAGTTACTCGACTACAAGGAATTCACCCCTCCACTTT.

The chain links TRBV6-1 to TRBJ2-7; 9 bases match TRBD2. V gave up 1 base and J gave up 0 bases; unmatched junction bases: 4. In germline, CDR1 is MNHNS, CDR2 SASEGT. The CDR3 runs 16 residues. The CDR3 DNA reads TGTGCCAGCAGTGAAGTGGCGGGGGGGATCTCCTACGAGCAGTACTTC. Protein product: CASSEVAGGISYEQYF.

Regarding this clone: A read error may be the cause here, since a much bigger clone is one base away. The J gene is TRBJ1-4, the V gene TRBV6-5; D remains unclear. The CDR3 is made up of 15 amino acids. Germline lookup yields CDR1 MNHEY and CDR2 SVGAGI. V was shortened by 4 bases and J by 5 bases, with 14 bases between the two germline ends. The CDR3 nucleotides read TGTGCCAGCAGTTCAATACCGGAACAGAATGAAAAACTGTTTTTT. This gives the protein CASSSIPEQNEKLFF.

The V and J genes are TRBV18 and TRBJ2-1, with 7 nucleotides matching TRBD2. Trimming cost V 1 base and J 9 bases; bases outside gene matches: 9. The CDR3 totals 15 residues. Germline V lookup: CDR1 KGHSH, CDR2 LQKENI. DNA of the CDR3: TGTGCCAGCTCACCACTGGGGGAGGGCAAGAGTGAGCAGTTCTTC. Amino acids: CASSPLGEGKSEQFF.

This chain connects TRBV24-1 to TRBJ2-5; the D gene is possibly TRBD1 (5 bases). This CDR3 is built from 14 residues. Trimming took 4 bases from V and 0 from J, leaving 8 bases between them. CDR1 KGHDR and CDR2 SFDVKD come from the germline V gene. The CDR3 region has the DNA TGTGCCACCAGTGACCCAGGGTACCAAGAGACCCAGTACTTC. Its translation: CATSDPGYQETQYF.

This chain uses TRBV28 with TRBJ1-3; D gene uncertain. The CDR3 contains 16 residues. V was shortened by 4 bases and J by 0 bases, with 13 bases between the two germline ends. Germline V gives CDR1 MDHEN, CDR2 SYDVKM. This chain's CDR3 is CASSSPNSNSGNTIYF. For the CDR3, the DNA is TGTGCCAGCAGTTCGCCCAACAGCAACTCTGGAAACACCATATATTTT.

The genes are TRBV9 and TRBJ2-3; TRBD1 is a possible D gene (6 bases). Germline V CDR1 and CDR2: SGDLS, YYNGEE. The CDR3 is 13 amino acids. V was shortened by 3 bases and J by 6 bases, with 11 bases between the two germline ends. CDR3 region: CASSALGADTQYF. CDR3 nucleotide sequence: TGTGCCAGCAGCGCTCTGGGGGCGGATACGCAGTATTTT.

The CDR3 DNA is TGTGCCTGGAGTGTTGGGCTTTCGGACACCATATATTTT. As protein: CAWSVGLSDTIYF. This chain uses TRBV30 with TRBJ1-3; no clear D. V was trimmed by 0 bases and J by 8 bases, leaving 11 bases between them. From germline, CDR1 is GTSNPN and CDR2 SVGIG (reference sequence). The CDR3 is made up of 13 amino acids.

By share of the sample, this clone is medium-sized. This chain joins TRBV24-1 and TRBJ2-1; 7 bases are shared with TRBD1. Germline V gene data show CDR1 as KGHDR and CDR2 as SFDVKD. Trimming cost V 2 bases and J 10 bases; bases outside gene matches: 1. This CDR3 has 12 residues. Here the CDR3 reads CATSDSDREQFF. The CDR3 DNA sequence: TGTGCCACCAGTGATTCGGACAGGGAGCAGTTCTTC.

The gene calls are TRBV30 and TRBJ2-5, with 12 bases identical to TRBD1. Germline CDR1 is GTSNPN and CDR2 is SVGIG (reference sequence). This CDR3 has 13 amino acids. V shed 1 base and J 11 bases; nucleotides not matched to a gene: 5. CDR3 coding DNA: TGTGCCTGGAGTGACGGGACAGGGGGCCCACAGTACTTC. Amino acids: CAWSDGTGGPQYF.

The rearrangement uses TRBV7-2 and TRBJ1-1, with D tentatively TRBD1 (6 bases). Deletions cut 6 bases from V and 6 bases from J, with 20 bases between. The CDR3 is made up of 15 amino acids. Germline assignment: CDR1 SGHTA and CDR2 FQGNSA. CDR3 region: CASRSGTTFSSEAFF. The CDR3 bases are TGTGCCAGCAGATCCGGGACAACCTTTTCCTCTGAAGCTTTCTTT. Full variable domain (outside the CDR3, taken from reference TRBV7-2 and TRBJ1-1): GAGVSQSPSNKVTEKGKDVELRCDPISGHTALYWYRQSLGQGLEFLIYFQGNSAPDKSGLPSDRFSAERTGGSVSTLTIQRTQQEDSAVYLCASRSGTTFSSEAFFGQGTRLTVV.

The V gene is TRBV30, the J gene TRBJ2-5; D is unclear. Between the trimmed V and J ends, which lost 6 bases and 2 bases, there was a span of 19 bases. Germline loops: CDR1 GTSNPN, CDR2 SVGIG (reference sequence). The CDR3 extends over 15 amino acids. CDR3 residues: CACNTGQDVQETQYF. Written as DNA, the CDR3 is TGTGCCTGTAATACCGGCCAGGACGTGCAAGAGACCCAGTACTTC.

In its sample, this clone was seen a few times. This chain links TRBV29-1 with TRBJ1-6; a weak D match, TRBD1 (6 bases). Germline assignment: CDR1 SQVTM and CDR2 ANQGSEA. V gave up 7 bases and J gave up 10 bases, with 11 bases separating them. The CDR3 is 11 amino acids. This CDR3 is CSAGGPSPLHF. CDR3 in DNA: TGCAGCGCTGGGGGCCCGTCACCCCTCCACTTT.

This clone has only a few counts. The chain joins TRBV6-2 or TRBV6-3 to TRBJ2-7, with 10 bases that match TRBD1. The germline V gene encodes CDR1 MNHEY and CDR2 SVGEGT. V shed 6 bases and J 2 bases; nucleotides not matched to a gene: 10. This CDR3 comprises 16 residues. CDR3 coding DNA: TGTGCCAGCAGCGGGACAGGGGATATAGGGCCCTACGAGCAGTACTTC. It specifies CASSGTGDIGPYEQYF.

This clone occurred once. This chain connects TRBV2 to TRBJ1-4; tentatively, D is TRBD1 (5 bases). The CDR3 totals 15 residues. Trimming stripped 1 base from V and 4 bases from J, with 10 bases between. Looked up from germline, CDR1 is SNHLY and CDR2 is FYNNEI. The CDR3 is CASSEVAGGNEKLFF. Written as DNA, the CDR3 is TGTGCCAGCAGTGAAGTGGCCGGGGGTAATGAAAAACTGTTTTTT.

The V call is TRBV5-6, the J call TRBJ1-2; a possible D gene is TRBD1 (6 bases). Germline V gene lookup returns CDR1 SGHDT and CDR2 YYEEEE. Trimming took 5 bases from V and 8 from J, leaving 19 bases between them. CDR3 length: 14 amino acids. The CDR3, as DNA: TGTGCCAGCAGTGATTGGGACACCGATTACGGCTACACCTTC. Its protein product is CASSDWDTDYGYTF.

About this clone itself: This same CDR3 is encoded by further DNA sequences in the sample. The chain carries TRBV4-3 and TRBJ1-4, with TRBD1 as a possible D gene (5 bases). CDR1 is LGHNA and CDR2 is YSLEER in the germline V gene. Trimming removed 1 base at V and 8 bases at J, with 14 bases between. The CDR3 loop spans 15 amino acids. CDR3 residues: CASSQVAGAGEKLFF. The CDR3 DNA is TGCGCCAGCAGCCAAGTGGCTGGAGCAGGGGAAAAACTGTTTTTT.

By share, this clone counts as medium-sized. The chain combines TRBV11-3 with TRBJ2-2, with D perhaps TRBD1 (5 bases). V was clipped by 7 bases and J by 3 bases, with 15 bases between them. Germline-derived CDR1 and CDR2 are SGHNT and YENEEA. The CDR3 length is 15 residues. The CDR3 here is CASKPVGDYTGELFF. Written as DNA, the CDR3 is TGTGCCAGCAAACCCGTAGGGGATTACACCGGGGAGCTGTTTTTT. Drawing the rest from reference TRBV11-3 and TRBJ2-2, the complete variable domain is EAGVVQSPRYKIIEKKQPVAFWCNPISGHNTLYWYLQNLGQGPELLIRYENEEAVDDSQLPKDRFSAERLKGVDSTLKIQPAELGDSAVYLCASKPVGDYTGELFFGEGSRLTVL.